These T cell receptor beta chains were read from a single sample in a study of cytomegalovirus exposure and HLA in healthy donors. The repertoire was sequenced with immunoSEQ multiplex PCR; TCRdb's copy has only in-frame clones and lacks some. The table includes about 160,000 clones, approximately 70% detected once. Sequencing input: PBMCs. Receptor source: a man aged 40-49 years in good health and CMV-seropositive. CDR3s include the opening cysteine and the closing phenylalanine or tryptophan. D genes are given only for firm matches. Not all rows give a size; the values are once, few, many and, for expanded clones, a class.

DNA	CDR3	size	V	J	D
TGCAGCGTTGATCCCGGGAGGGCCCTTTATTTT	CSVDPGRALYF	few	TRBV29-1	TRBJ2-3	TRBD2
TGTGCCAGCAGCACTTCCGGGACAGGGGGACTAAGCAATCAGCCCCAGCATTTT	CASSTSGTGGLSNQPQHF	-	TRBV7-2	TRBJ1-5	TRBD1
TGTGCCAGCAGCCAAGAGGGGACAGCGGTCGGCGAGCAGTACTTC	CASSQEGTAVGEQYF	-	TRBV14	TRBJ2-7	TRBD1
TGTGCCAGCAGCTTAGCTTGGGACACAAGAGGATATGGCTACACCTTC	CASSLAWDTRGYGYTF	-	TRBV7-2	TRBJ1-2	-
TGTGCCAGCAGCTTAGTGGCCGGGGGGGTCTATGGCTACACCTTC	CASSLVAGGVYGYTF	-	TRBV7-9	TRBJ1-2	-
TGCGCCAGCAGCCAAAGCCGACAGAGGATCGACGAGCAGTACTTC	CASSQSRQRIDEQYF	-	TRBV5-1	TRBJ2-7	-
TGTGCCAGCACTTCGGGGGGGCTCGAGACCCAGTACTTC	CASTSGGLETQYF	few	TRBV15	TRBJ2-5	TRBD2
TGCAGCGTCCACCTAGGGGGACAGGGGGATAAGACCCAGTACTTC	CSVHLGGQGDKTQYF	once	TRBV29-1	TRBJ2-5	TRBD1
TGTGCCAGCAGGGCCGGGACTAGCGGGGGGCGCAATGAGCAGTTCTTC	CASRAGTSGGRNEQFF	-	TRBV2	TRBJ2-1	TRBD2
TGTGCCAGCAGCTTAAGTTCGAGAGGGGGTGTCCTGACTTTC	CASSLSSRGGVLTF	-	TRBV7-3	TRBJ2-6	-
TGTGCCAGAAGCTCCCCCGGGACTAGGGAACGTAATGAGCAGTTCTTC	CARSSPGTRERNEQFF	few	TRBV5-3	TRBJ2-1	TRBD2
TGCAGCGTTGCGGAGGGTTCCTATAATTCACCCCTCCACTTT	CSVAEGSYNSPLHF	-	TRBV29-1	TRBJ1-6	-
TGTGCCAGCAGCGTAGCTCGGGGGTTTGGAGACATTCAGTACTTC	CASSVARGFGDIQYF	few	TRBV9	TRBJ2-4	-
TGTGCCAGCAGCTGGGGACAGGGAGGTTACGAGCAGTACTTC	CASSWGQGGYEQYF	few	TRBV5-4	TRBJ2-7	TRBD1
TGTGCCAGCGTTAACAGGGGGGCTGGAGCGCGGGGCTACACCTTC	CASVNRGAGARGYTF	-	TRBV6-5	TRBJ1-2	TRBD1
TGTGCCAGCAGCTTTGGGACAATAAGCTCCTACGAGCAGTACTTC	CASSFGTISSYEQYF	once	TRBV11-2	TRBJ2-7	-
TGTGCCAGTAGTCTCTCAAGACAGGATGGCTACACCTTC	CASSLSRQDGYTF	-	TRBV19	TRBJ1-2	-
TGTGCCTGGATCCCGCCGACAGGGGGAAACACCATATATTTT	CAWIPPTGGNTIYF	-	TRBV30	TRBJ1-3	TRBD1
TGCGCCAGCAGCGCGGACTGGGGCACTGAAGCTTTCTTT	CASSADWGTEAFF	-	TRBV5-1	TRBJ1-1	-
TGTGCCAGTAGTCAAGGACGGAGGGACACCATATATTTT	CASSQGRRDTIYF	-	TRBV19	TRBJ1-3	-
TGTGCCAGCGGAGTAAACATTCAGTACTTC	CASGVNIQYF	-	TRBV19	TRBJ2-4	-
TGTGCCAGCAGCGTAGGGGCAGACCCAGGTGGGGAGCTGTTTTTT	CASSVGADPGGELFF	-	TRBV9	TRBJ2-2	-
TGTGCTAGTGGTCCAACAGGAGCCTCCTACAATGAGCAGTTCTTC	CASGPTGASYNEQFF	-	TRBV12-5	TRBJ2-1	-
TGTGCCACACGGGGGAACAGGGGGGAGACCCAGTACTTC	CATRGNRGETQYF	-	TRBV6-5	TRBJ2-5	TRBD1
TGTGCCAGCCGCGAGTTCTCTGGAAACACCATATATTTT	CASREFSGNTIYF	few	TRBV5-6	TRBJ1-3	-
TGCGCCAGCAGCTCCCAGCCCCCTCTAGCGGGGGGTTCCTACGAGCAGTACTTC	CASSSQPPLAGGSYEQYF	-	TRBV5-1	TRBJ2-7	TRBD2
TGCGCCAGCAGCTTGGTATTACAGGAGTCTGGAAACACCATATATTTT	CASSLVLQESGNTIYF	-	TRBV5-1	TRBJ1-3	-
TGTGCCAGCAGTTACAAGGGGGCGGGCACTGAAGCTTTCTTT	CASSYKGAGTEAFF	once	TRBV6-5	TRBJ1-1	TRBD1
TGTGCCAGCAGCTACAGTGACAACTCTGGGGCCAACGTCCTGACTTTC	CASSYSDNSGANVLTF	-	TRBV7-9	TRBJ2-6	-
TGTGCCAGCAGCGTAGTAGGGACAGGGTGGAACACTGAAGCTTTCTTT	CASSVVGTGWNTEAFF	-	TRBV9	TRBJ1-1	TRBD1
TGTGCCAGTAGTCCGTCGACAGGATACACTAGCAATCAGCCCCAGCATTTT	CASSPSTGYTSNQPQHF	once	TRBV19	TRBJ1-5	-
TGTGCCTGGAGTCATAGAAGCACTGAAGCTTTCTTT	CAWSHRSTEAFF	-	TRBV30	TRBJ1-1	-
TGCGCCAGCAGCGAGGGGTGGGACAGTTCCTACGAGCAGTACTTC	CASSEGWDSSYEQYF	-	TRBV5-1	TRBJ2-7	TRBD1
TGTGCCAGCAGCTACCAGGGGTACGAGCAGTACTTC	CASSYQGYEQYF	once	TRBV27	TRBJ2-7	-
TGTGCCAGCAGCCCCGGGACTGAAGCTTTCTTT	CASSPGTEAFF	-	TRBV11-1	TRBJ1-1	-
TGCGCCAGCAGCCAGCAGACGAACACCGGGGAGCTGTTTTTT	CASSQQTNTGELFF	few	TRBV4-1	TRBJ2-2	-
TGTGCCAGCAGCTTAAATAGCGGGGGGCAAGAGACCCAGTACTTC	CASSLNSGGQETQYF	-	TRBV7-6	TRBJ2-5	TRBD2
TGTGCCAGCAGTTTATTCGGAGGGGGCAACGAGCAGTACTTC	CASSLFGGGNEQYF	-	TRBV27	TRBJ2-7	-
TGTGCCAGCAGCTCACCTAACGACAAATCCTACGAGCAGTACTTC	CASSSPNDKSYEQYF	few	TRBV7-3	TRBJ2-7	-
TGTGCCAGCAGACCGGGACAGGGGGTTCAGGAGACCCAGTACTTC	CASRPGQGVQETQYF	-	TRBV6-8	TRBJ2-5	TRBD1
TGTGCCAGCAGTTTAGGGGGCCATGGCTACACCTTC	CASSLGGHGYTF	-	TRBV6-5	TRBJ1-2	TRBD1
TGTGCCAGCAAGAGGGGGCATTCTAACTATGGCTACACCTTC	CASKRGHSNYGYTF	few	TRBV6-6	TRBJ1-2	TRBD1
TGTGCCAGCTCACCGGCGGGGAGTACGCAGTATTTT	CASSPAGSTQYF	-	TRBV18	TRBJ2-3	-
TGTGCCAGCAGCCCCGGACACGGAGGGAAGGGGAGCAATCAGCCCCAGCATTTT	CASSPGHGGKGSNQPQHF	few	TRBV5-6	TRBJ1-5	-
TGTGCCAGTACTACAGGGGGATTCTCCAATCAGCCCCAGCATTTT	CASTTGGFSNQPQHF	few	TRBV19	TRBJ1-5	TRBD1
TGTGCCTGGAGTGTGGGGCTCACCCACTCCTACGAGCAGTACTTC	CAWSVGLTHSYEQYF	-	TRBV30	TRBJ2-7	-
TGTGCCTGGAAACAGGGTTCCTATAATTCACCCCTCCACTTT	CAWKQGSYNSPLHF	few	TRBV30	TRBJ1-6	-